The rows below give T cell receptor beta chains drawn from one sample of a study of T cells in Graves' hyperthyroidism and ophthalmopathy. TCRdb passed the multiplex PCR reads through MiXCR, listing each CDR3 protein once. This repertoire shows 500,000 to 600,000 distinct CDR3 sequences, about 45% found once; its top ten account for about 43%. Sequencing was carried out using peripheral blood or thyroid tissue (not recorded which). These receptors were collected from an adult woman with Graves' disease, either hyperthyroidism or ophthalmopathy (not recorded which). Both conserved end residues are part of each CDR3. The D gene is left open where the match is weak. Clone size is stated in some rows and not others, as once, few, many or a class when expanded.

v_gene	j_gene	len	d_gene	abundance	CDR3aa	CDR3nt
TRBV7-9	TRBJ1-2	16	.	.	CASSLGGGRTDYGYTF	TGTGCCAGCAGCTTAGGGGGGGGTCGCACTGACTATGGCTACACCTTC
TRBV2	TRBJ1-5	16	.	.	CASSETPWSDSQPQHF	TGTGCCAGCAGTGAAACGCCCTGGTCGGACAGTCAGCCCCAGCATTTT
TRBV7-9	TRBJ2-5	15	.	once	CVSSLSGQPEETQYF	TGTGTCAGCAGCTTAAGTGGACAGCCGGAAGAGACCCAGTACTTC
TRBV20-1	TRBJ2-7	12	TRBD2	many	CSARTSGYEQYF	TGCAGTGCGAGGACTAGCGGCTACGAGCAGTACTTC
TRBV9	TRBJ1-6	13	.	many	CASSPGTIGTLHF	TGTGCCAGCAGCCCCGGGACCATTGGAACCCTCCACTTT
TRBV5-8	TRBJ1-2	13	.	many	CASGLTANYGYTF	TGTGCCAGCGGTTTGACGGCGAACTATGGCTACACCTTC
TRBV7-2	TRBJ1-2	15	TRBD1	.	CATSIGKGQSYGYTF	TGTGCCACCAGCATAGGAAAGGGACAGTCCTATGGCTACACCTTC
TRBV20-1	TRBJ1-5	12	.	.	CSQDTGNQPQHF	TGCAGTCAGGACACGGGGAATCAGCCCCAGCATTTT
TRBV15	TRBJ2-5	16	.	.	CATSRSPGGRRETQYF	TGTGCCACCAGCAGATCCCCAGGGGGGCGCAGAGAGACCCAGTACTTC
TRBV6-2/TRBV6-3	TRBJ2-5	15	TRBD2	.	CASSLAGGGQETQYF	TGTGCCAGCAGTCTAGCGGGAGGGGGGCAAGAGACCCAGTACTTC
TRBV19	TRBJ1-5	15	.	.	CASSLRQTVYQPQHF	TGTGCCAGCAGTTTGCGGCAGACCGTCTATCAGCCCCAGCATTTT
TRBV5-1	TRBJ2-2	14	.	.	CASSSTGFPGELFF	TGCGCCAGCAGCTCTACAGGTTTCCCCGGGGAGCTGTTTTTT
TRBV28	TRBJ1-2	11	TRBD1	.	CATSGGRGYTF	TGTGCCACTTCAGGGGGCCGGGGCTACACCTTC
TRBV9	TRBJ2-2	19	TRBD2	.	CASSDSGTSSLRGTGELFF	TGTGCCAGCAGCGATTCCGGGACTAGCAGTTTGAGGGGTACCGGGGAGCTGTTTTTT
TRBV19	TRBJ1-5	14	TRBD1	few	CASSRTGVSQPQHF	TGTGCCAGTAGTCGGACAGGGGTTAGTCAGCCCCAGCATTTT
TRBV15	TRBJ1-1	16	.	.	CATTPGTGSLFTEAFF	TGTGCCACCACCCCGGGTACGGGCAGTCTATTCACTGAAGCTTTCTTT
TRBV2	TRBJ1-3	16	.	once	CASSSWSGGSGNTIYF	TGTGCCAGCAGTTCCTGGAGCGGGGGCTCTGGAAACACCATATATTTT
TRBV2	TRBJ2-7	14	TRBD1	.	CASSRPTGAYEQYF	TGTGCCAGCTCGCGTCCCACAGGGGCCTACGAGCAGTACTTC
TRBV29-1	TRBJ2-2	15	TRBD2	.	CSVTSGSLEAGELFF	TGCAGCGTTACTAGCGGGAGTTTAGAGGCCGGGGAGCTGTTTTTT
TRBV10-3	TRBJ2-5	11	.	many	CAISEGETQYF	TGTGCCATCAGTGAAGGAGAGACCCAGTACTTC
TRBV7-9	TRBJ2-3	16	.	.	CASSSGPGHRTDTQYF	TGTGCCAGCAGCTCTGGACCGGGACACCGCACAGATACGCAGTATTTT
TRBV6-1	TRBJ2-5	14	TRBD2	few	CASTRAGGVETQYF	TGTGCCAGCACTCGAGCGGGAGGAGTGGAGACCCAGTACTTC
TRBV6-1	TRBJ1-6	13	.	.	CASSEMGNSPLHF	TGTGCCAGCAGTGAAATGGGGAATTCACCCCTCCACTTT
TRBV5-6	TRBJ2-5	15	.	.	CASSTGPEGKETQYF	TGTGCCAGCAGCACGGGACCGGAGGGGAAAGAGACCCAGTACTTC
TRBV10-3	TRBJ1-2	13	TRBD1	few	CAISKQGDYGYTF	TGTGCCATCAGTAAGCAGGGGGACTATGGCTACACCTTC
TRBV7-9	TRBJ2-7	18	TRBD2	.	CASSATVGIAGDFYEQYF	TGTGCCAGCAGCGCGACAGTCGGTATAGCGGGAGATTTTTACGAGCAGTACTTC
TRBV29-1	TRBJ2-7	11	TRBD1	.	CSFDRAYEQYF	TGCAGCTTTGACAGGGCCTACGAGCAGTACTTC
TRBV7-9	TRBJ2-5	13	.	.	CASVEVGAETQYF	TGTGCCAGCGTGGAAGTCGGGGCAGAGACCCAGTACTTC
TRBV7-3	TRBJ1-1	15	.	.	CASSLTVQGDTEAFF	TGTGCCAGCAGCTTAACCGTACAGGGAGACACTGAAGCTTTCTTT
TRBV10-3	TRBJ2-7	15	.	many	CATTPGASVPSEQYF	TGTGCCACCACCCCGGGTGCATCGGTCCCCTCCGAGCAGTACTTC
TRBV20-1	TRBJ1-1	14	.	many	CSARRDGVNTEAFF	TGCAGTGCTCGCAGGGACGGGGTGAACACTGAAGCTTTCTTT
TRBV29-1	TRBJ1-2	13	.	.	CSVGVRGDYGYTF	TGCAGCGTTGGGGTCAGGGGCGACTATGGCTACACCTTC
TRBV5-4	TRBJ2-1	15	TRBD1	few	CASGEDRGTYNEQFF	TGTGCCAGCGGCGAAGACAGGGGAACCTACAATGAGCAGTTCTTC
TRBV15	TRBJ1-1	16	.	.	CATSRDGPGPKAEAFF	TGTGCCACCAGCAGAGATGGGCCAGGGCCAAAGGCTGAAGCTTTCTTT
TRBV7-8	TRBJ1-5	16	.	many	CASSLVAGESNQPQHF	TGTGCCAGCAGCTTAGTGGCAGGGGAAAGCAATCAGCCCCAGCATTTT